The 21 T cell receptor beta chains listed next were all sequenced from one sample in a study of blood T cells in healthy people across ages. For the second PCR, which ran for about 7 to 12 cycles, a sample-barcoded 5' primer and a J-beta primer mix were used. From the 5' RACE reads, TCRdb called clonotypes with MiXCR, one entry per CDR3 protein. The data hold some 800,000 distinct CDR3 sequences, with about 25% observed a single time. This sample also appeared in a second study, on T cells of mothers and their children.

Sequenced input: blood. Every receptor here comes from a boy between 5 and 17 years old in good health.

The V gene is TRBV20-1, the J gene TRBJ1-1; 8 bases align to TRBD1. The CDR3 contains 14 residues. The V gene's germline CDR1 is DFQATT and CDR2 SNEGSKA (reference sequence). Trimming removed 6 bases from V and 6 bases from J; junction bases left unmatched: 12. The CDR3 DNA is TGCAGTGCGGGGAGCTTACAGGGGGAGCCTGAAGCTTTCTTT. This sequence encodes CSAGSLQGEPEAFF.

In DNA form, the CDR3 reads TGTGCCATCAGTGAGTGGGGACAGGGGGCGGAAGAGCAGTACTTC. Protein: CAISEWGQGAEEQYF. The V call is TRBV10-3, the J call TRBJ2-1; 12 bases are a match to TRBD1. The DNA matches TRBJ2-7 better at its end, which makes the J call doubtful. The CDR3 totals 15 residues. CDR1 is ENHRY, CDR2 SYGVKD, per germline.

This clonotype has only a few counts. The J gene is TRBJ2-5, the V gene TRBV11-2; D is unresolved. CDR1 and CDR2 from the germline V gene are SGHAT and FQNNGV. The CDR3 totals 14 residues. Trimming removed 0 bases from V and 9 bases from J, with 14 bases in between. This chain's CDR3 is CASSLEPGRLSQYF. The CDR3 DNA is TGTGCCAGCAGCTTAGAACCCGGCCGGTTGTCCCAGTACTTC.

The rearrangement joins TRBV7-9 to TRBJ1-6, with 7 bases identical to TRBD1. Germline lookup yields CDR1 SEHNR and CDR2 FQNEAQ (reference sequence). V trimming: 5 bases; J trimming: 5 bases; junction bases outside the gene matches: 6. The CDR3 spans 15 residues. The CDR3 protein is CASSATGSHNSPLHF. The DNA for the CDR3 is TGTGCCAGCAGCGCGACAGGGTCCCATAATTCACCCCTCCACTTT.

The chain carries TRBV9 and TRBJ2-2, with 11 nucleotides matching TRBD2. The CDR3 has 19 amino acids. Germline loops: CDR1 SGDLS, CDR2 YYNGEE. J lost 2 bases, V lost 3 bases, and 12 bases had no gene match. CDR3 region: CASSAYSGGAPYNTGELFF. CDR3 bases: TGTGCCAGCAGCGCCTATAGCGGGGGGGCCCCTTATAACACCGGGGAGCTGTTTTTT.

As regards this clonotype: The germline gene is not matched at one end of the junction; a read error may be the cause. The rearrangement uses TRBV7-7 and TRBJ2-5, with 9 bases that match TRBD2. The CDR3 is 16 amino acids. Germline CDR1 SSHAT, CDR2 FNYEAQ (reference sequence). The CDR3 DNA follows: TGTGCTAGCAGCTTATTTGGCGGGGGGGCCCGGGAGACCCAGTACTTC. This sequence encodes CASSLFGGGARETQYF. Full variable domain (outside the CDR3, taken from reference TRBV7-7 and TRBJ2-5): GAGVSQSPRYKVTKRGQDVTLRCDPISSHATLYWYQQALGQGPEFLTYFNYEAQPDKSGLPSDRFSAERPEGSISTLTIQRTEQRDSAMYRCASSLFGGGARETQYFGPGTRLLVL.

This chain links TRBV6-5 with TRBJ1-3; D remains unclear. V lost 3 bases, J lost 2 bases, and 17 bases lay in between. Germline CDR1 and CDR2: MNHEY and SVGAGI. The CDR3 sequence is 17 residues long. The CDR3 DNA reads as TGTGCCAGCAGTTATTCCCAGGTCAAGGGCCCTGGAAACACCATATATTTT. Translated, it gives CASSYSQVKGPGNTIYF.

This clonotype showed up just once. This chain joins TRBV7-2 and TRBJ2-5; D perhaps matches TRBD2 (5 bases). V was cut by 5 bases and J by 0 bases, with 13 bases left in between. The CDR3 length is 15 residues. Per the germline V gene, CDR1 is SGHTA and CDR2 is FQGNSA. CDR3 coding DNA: TGTGCCAGCAGCACCCCTAGCTGGTACCAAGAGACCCAGTACTTC. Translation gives CASSTPSWYQETQYF.

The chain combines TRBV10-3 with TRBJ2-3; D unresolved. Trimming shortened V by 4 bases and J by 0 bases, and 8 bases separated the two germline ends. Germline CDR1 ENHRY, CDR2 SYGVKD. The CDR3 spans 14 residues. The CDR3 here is CAISGYASTDTQYF. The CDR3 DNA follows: TGTGCCATCAGTGGATACGCCAGCACAGATACGCAGTATTTT.

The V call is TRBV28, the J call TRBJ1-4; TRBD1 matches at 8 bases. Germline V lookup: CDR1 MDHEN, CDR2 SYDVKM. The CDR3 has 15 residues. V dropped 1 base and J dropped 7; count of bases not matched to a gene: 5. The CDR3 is CASSLFSGGGEKLFF. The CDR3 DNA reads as TGTGCCAGCAGTTTATTTTCAGGGGGCGGTGAAAAACTGTTTTTT. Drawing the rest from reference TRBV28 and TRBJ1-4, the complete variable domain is DVKVTQSSRYLVKRTGEKVFLECVQDMDHENMFWYRQDPGLGLRLIYFSYDVKMKEKGDIPEGYSVSREKKERFSLILESASTNQTSMYLCASSLFSGGGEKLFFGSGTQLSVL.

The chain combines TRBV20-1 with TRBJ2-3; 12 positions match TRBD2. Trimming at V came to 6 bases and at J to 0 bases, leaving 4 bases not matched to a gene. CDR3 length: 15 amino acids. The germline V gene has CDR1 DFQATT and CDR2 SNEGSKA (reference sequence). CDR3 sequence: CSALAGGQSTDTQYF. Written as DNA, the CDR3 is TGCAGTGCCCTAGCGGGGGGGCAAAGCACAGATACGCAGTATTTT.

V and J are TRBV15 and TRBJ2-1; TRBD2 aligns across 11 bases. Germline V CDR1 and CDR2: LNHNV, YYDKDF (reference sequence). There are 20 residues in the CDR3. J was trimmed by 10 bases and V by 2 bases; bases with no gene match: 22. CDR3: CATSRSGASGRIVDRREQFF. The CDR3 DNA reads TGTGCCACCAGCAGATCTGGGGCTAGCGGGAGGATAGTCGATCGCAGGGAGCAGTTCTTC.

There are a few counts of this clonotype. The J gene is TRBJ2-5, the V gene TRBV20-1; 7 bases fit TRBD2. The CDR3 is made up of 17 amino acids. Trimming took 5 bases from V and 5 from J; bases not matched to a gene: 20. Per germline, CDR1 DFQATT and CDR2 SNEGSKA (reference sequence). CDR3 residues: CSAQNPGRGLLGETQYF. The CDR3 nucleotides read TGCAGTGCTCAGAACCCTGGACGGGGACTATTAGGGGAGACCCAGTACTTC.

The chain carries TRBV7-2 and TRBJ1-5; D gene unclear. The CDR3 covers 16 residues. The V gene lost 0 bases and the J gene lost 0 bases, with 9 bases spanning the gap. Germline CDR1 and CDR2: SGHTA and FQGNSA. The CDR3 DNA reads TGTGCCAGCAGCTTAGCGTACGGGTATAGCAATCAGCCCCAGCATTTT. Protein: CASSLAYGYSNQPQHF.

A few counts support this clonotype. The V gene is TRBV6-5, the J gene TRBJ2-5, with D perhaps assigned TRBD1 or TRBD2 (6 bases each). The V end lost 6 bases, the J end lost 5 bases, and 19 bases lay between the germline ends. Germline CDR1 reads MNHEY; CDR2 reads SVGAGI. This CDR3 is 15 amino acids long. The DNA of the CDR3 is TGTGCCAGCAGCCCCCCCGCTGGGGGGCCGGAGACCCAGTACTTC. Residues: CASSPPAGGPETQYF.

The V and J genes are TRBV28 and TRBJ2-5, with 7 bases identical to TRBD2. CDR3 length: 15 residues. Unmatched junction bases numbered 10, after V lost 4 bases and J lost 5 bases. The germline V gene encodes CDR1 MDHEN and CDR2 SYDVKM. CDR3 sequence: CASSSEGRDRETQYF. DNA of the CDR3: TGTGCCAGCAGTTCCGAGGGGAGGGACCGGGAGACCCAGTACTTC.

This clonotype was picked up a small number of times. Here the CDR3 reads CASSQEKMGLAEYNEQFF. The CDR3 bases are TGCGCCAGCAGCCAAGAAAAAATGGGACTAGCAGAATACAATGAGCAGTTCTTC. V and J are TRBV4-3 and TRBJ2-1; 9 bases line up with TRBD2. Germline lookup yields CDR1 LGHNA and CDR2 YSLEER. The CDR3 loop spans 18 amino acids. V shed 0 bases, J shed 4 bases, and the junction held 10 bases outside the gene matches.

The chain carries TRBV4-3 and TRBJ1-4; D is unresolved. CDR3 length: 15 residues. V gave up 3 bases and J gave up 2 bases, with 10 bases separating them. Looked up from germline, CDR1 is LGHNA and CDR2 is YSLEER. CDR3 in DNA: TGCGCCAGCAGCCAGGCCGAATATACTAATGAAAAACTGTTTTTT. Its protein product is CASSQAEYTNEKLFF.

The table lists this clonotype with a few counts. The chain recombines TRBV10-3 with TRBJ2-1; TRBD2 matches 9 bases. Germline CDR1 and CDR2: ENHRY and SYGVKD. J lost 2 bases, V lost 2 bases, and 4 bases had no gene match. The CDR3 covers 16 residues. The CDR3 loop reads CAISEPGTSTYNEQFF. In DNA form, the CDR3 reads TGTGCCATCAGTGAGCCGGGGACTAGCACCTACAATGAGCAGTTCTTC.

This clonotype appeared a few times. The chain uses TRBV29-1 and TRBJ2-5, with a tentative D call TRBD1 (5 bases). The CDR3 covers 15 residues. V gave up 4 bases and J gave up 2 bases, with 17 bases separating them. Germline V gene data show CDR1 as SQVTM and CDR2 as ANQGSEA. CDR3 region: CSVVSGAVNQETQYF. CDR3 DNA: TGCAGCGTTGTGTCTGGGGCAGTCAATCAAGAGACCCAGTACTTC.

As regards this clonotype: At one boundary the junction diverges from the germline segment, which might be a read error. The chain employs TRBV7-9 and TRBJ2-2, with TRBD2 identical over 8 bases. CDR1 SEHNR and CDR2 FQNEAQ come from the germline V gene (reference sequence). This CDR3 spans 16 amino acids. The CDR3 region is CASSILAGPNTGELFF. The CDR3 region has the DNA TGTGCCAGCAGCATATTAGCGGGGCCGAACACCGGGGAACTGTTTTTT.